This TCR beta chain was captured in a study of T cell responses to AZD1222 COVID-19 vaccine. Turning to the study itself: Second-dose timings of about 4 or about 12 weeks were pooled.

The repertoire was sequenced with immunoSEQ multiplex PCR; TCRdb's copy has only in-frame clones and lacks some. Of approximately 100,000 clones in the sample, about 91% were seen once. The germline CDR1 and CDR2 sequences are MNHNY and SVGAGI (reference sequence). This CDR3 has 16 residues. J gave up 7 bases and V 6 bases, and 12 bases lay outside the gene matches. This clone has only one observation. Sequenced material: peripheral blood, taken on day 0 of AZD1222 vaccination. V usage is TRBV6-6 and J usage is TRBJ1-6, with TRBD1 identical over 7 bases. The origin of this receptor is an adult in good health. CDR3 sequence (DNA): TGTGCCAGCAGCCGACAACCAGACAGGGCAAATTCACCCCTCCACTTT. Translating it yields CASSRQPDRANSPLHF.